This T cell receptor beta chain was found in a study of cytomegalovirus exposure and HLA in healthy donors. Study conclusions and caveats: Another analysis was done later, and it associated 15,000 or so TCR beta sequences with HLA alleles at 0.05 false discovery rate. As was reported, the HLA-A and HLA-B alleles of most subjects were accurately predicted from TCR beta sequences. Per a prior analysis, the majority of TCR beta V segments were productive roughly 87% or roughly 30% of the time.

13 Jbeta primers and 60 Vbeta primers were used for the PCR. Clones were read by immunoSEQ multiplex PCR, and TCRdb kept only the in-frame ones, dropping some. The sample has under 150,000 clones; around 83% are singletons. As to this clone: As yet, its antigen is unknown.

V was trimmed by 0 bases and J by 10 bases, leaving 10 bases between them. Germline V CDR1 and CDR2: LGHNA, YNFKEQ. The CDR3 is 13 amino acids. The sequence derives from a woman in her 30s in good health and CMV-seropositive. The V call is TRBV4-2, the J call TRBJ2-1; D unresolved. The material sequenced was PBMCs. The CDR3 sequence is CASSQDQAGEQFF. Written as DNA, the CDR3 is TGTGCCAGCAGCCAAGATCAGGCAGGAGAGCAGTTCTTC.